The clone carrying this T cell receptor (beta chain) was detected only once. Antigen unknown. This specimen belongs to a study of T cells in localized non-small cell lung cancer. This CDR3 is 14 amino acids long. Trimming removed 0 bases from V and 8 bases from J, with 13 bases in between. Germline values: CDR1 KGHSH, CDR2 LQKENI. Method: immunoSEQ multiplex PCR; TCRdb's copy keeps in-frame clones and lacks some. This sample has about 14,000 clones; around 85% occur once, and the top ten carry 20% to 25%. Whole-study results and caveats: As only one tumor region underwent sequencing, heterogeneity remains possible.

This specimen was peripheral blood, taken before any cancer treatment. The V call is TRBV18, the J call TRBJ1-2; D not certain. The clonotype originates from a female donor aged 60 or older with stage I squamous cell lung carcinoma. This CDR3 is CASSPPVRLGGYTF. CDR3 in DNA: TGTGCCAGCTCACCACCGGTCCGCCTCGGGGGCTACACCTTC.